This T cell receptor beta chain was captured in a study of control samples from healthy donors and cancer patients. The V gene's germline CDR1 is SEHNR and CDR2 FQNEAQ (reference sequence). The CDR3 is 17 amino acids. V was clipped by 5 bases and J by 4 bases; unmatched bases: 11. Produced via immunoSEQ multiplex PCR; TCRdb's table is partial and in-frame only. The top ten clones hold 8.5% to 10% of a sample with roughly 98,000 clones, roughly four fifths of them seen once. The chain couples TRBV7-9 to TRBJ2-3; 11 bases match TRBD2. The TCR was taken from a woman aged 55-75 years in good health. Sequenced sample: blood. The CDR3 region is CASSPRLAGTLSDTQYF. CDR3 coding DNA: TGTGCCAGCAGCCCCCGACTAGCGGGGACCTTATCAGATACGCAGTATTTT.